This T cell receptor beta chain appears in the sequencing data of a study of shared clonotypes between healthy human individuals. The CDR3 runs 14 residues. Germline assignment: CDR1 SGHNT and CDR2 YYREEE (reference sequence). The V and J ends lost 0 bases and 0 bases respectively, with 4 bases between them. General study points: The researchers took only blood, and tissue repertoires probably look different.

As to this clone: The antigen remains unidentified.

Only Caucasian adults living in Nashville, Tennessee served as donors. CD45RA+ naive and CD45RA-negative memory subsets were separated from CD4+ cells. Assay runs were performed at deep level. Clones were sequenced by immunoSEQ multiplex PCR, and TCRdb holds only the in-frame ones, with some missing. Of around 340,000 clones in the sample, around 70% were seen once. What was sequenced was memory CD4+ T cells sorted from blood. Subset meaning: CD45RA-negative fraction. This TCR was recovered from a man aged 30 to 39 in good health. The genes are TRBV5-4 and TRBJ1-3; D is unresolved. The CDR3 DNA reads TGTGCCAGCAGCTTGGCAGCCTCTGGAAACACCATATATTTT. Its protein is CASSLAASGNTIYF.